This TCR beta chain originates from a study of cytomegalovirus exposure and HLA in healthy donors. Regarding the study as a whole: Reportedly, HLA-A and HLA-B alleles of most subjects were accurately predicted from TCR beta. A prior analysis recorded that most TCR beta V segments were productive about 87% or about 30% of the time.

As regards this clone: Its antigen is as yet unknown.

The CDR3 loop spans 14 amino acids. CDR1 is SEHNR and CDR2 is FQNEAQ in the germline V gene (reference sequence). The V segment lost 5 bases and the J segment 8 bases; nucleotides outside the gene matches: 8. Primers included in the PCR were 60 Vbeta and 13 Jbeta primers. Repertoires were generated with immunoSEQ multiplex PCR, while TCRdb's copy carries only in-frame clones and drops some. The sample has roughly 200,000 clones; just over 75% are singletons. Sequenced input: PBMCs. This TCR was sampled from a man aged 25-45 years in good health and CMV-seronegative. V gene TRBV7-9 combines with J gene TRBJ1-4, with TRBD1 identical over 7 bases. DNA for the CDR3: TGTGCCAGCAGCGACAGGGAAAGAAACGAAAAACTGTTTTTT. It specifies CASSDRERNEKLFF. The full variable domain, rest sourced from reference TRBV7-9 and TRBJ1-4, is DTGVSQNPRHKITKRGQNVTFRCDPISEHNRLYWYRQTLGQGPEFLTYFQNEAQLEKSRLLSDRFSAERPKGSFSTLEIQRTEQGDSAMYLCASSDRERNEKLFFGSGTQLSVL.